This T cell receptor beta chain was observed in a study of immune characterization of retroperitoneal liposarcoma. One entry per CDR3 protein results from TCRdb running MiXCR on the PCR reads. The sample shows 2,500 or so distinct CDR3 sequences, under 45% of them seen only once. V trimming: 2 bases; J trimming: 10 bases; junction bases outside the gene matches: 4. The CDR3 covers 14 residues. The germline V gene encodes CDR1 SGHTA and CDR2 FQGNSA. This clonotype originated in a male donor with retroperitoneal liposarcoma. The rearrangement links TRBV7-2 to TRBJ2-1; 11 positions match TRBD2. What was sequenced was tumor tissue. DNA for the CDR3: TGTGCCAGCAGCTTAACTAGCGGGAGTGCCGAGCAGTTCTTC. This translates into CASSLTSGSAEQFF.